The subject of this entry is one T cell receptor beta chain. What it recognizes is unknown. V gave up 4 bases and J gave up 8 bases, with 18 bases separating them. Germline CDR1 reads MGHRA; CDR2 reads YSYEKL. The CDR3 totals 14 residues. The record originates from a study of Tregs in tolerant kidney transplant recipients. Whole-study context: Mixed chimerism was transient after nonmyeloablative marrow transplants from related graft donors.

Data came from immunoSEQ multiplex PCR; TCRdb stores just in-frame clones and leaves some out. Altogether roughly 99,000 clones are present, 93% being singletons, with the ten largest covering approximately 0.5%. Thawed PBMCs were FACS-sorted into unstimulated CD4+CD25+CD127- regulatory T cells, CD4+CD25- non-regulatory cells, CD4 and CD8 cells. General study results and limits: Changing PCR primers prevented nucleotide comparison between some patients' samples. No direct test of biological reproducibility was done here.

The chain is built from TRBV4-1 and TRBJ2-7, with D unresolved. This specimen was CD4+ T cells from blood, taken before the transplant. The TCR was taken from a human donor who received a combined kidney and bone marrow transplant. The CDR3 loop reads CASSLMAPEHQQYF. The CDR3 bases are TGCGCCAGCAGCCTCATGGCCCCCGAACACCAGCAGTACTTC.